The entry below gives a single T cell receptor (beta chain) sequence along with its context. This entry comes from a study of blood T cell repertoires in COVID-19. Study background: Spain, Italy and the United States supplied samples that represented acute and convalescent COVID-19. Nucleic acid was either cDNA or gDNA, and it came from T cells, B-cell-depleted T cells, or PBMCs.

The assay was immunoSEQ multiplex PCR, and TCRdb's table has in-frame clones only and misses some. This table has 150,000 to 200,000 clones, about 83% appearing once. Per germline, CDR1 LGHDT and CDR2 YNNKEL (reference sequence). V was clipped by 0 bases and J by 6 bases, with 18 bases between them. The CDR3 has 17 residues. The rearrangement uses TRBV3-1 (or the pseudogene TRBV3-2) and TRBJ1-5; D may be TRBD1 (6 bases). The receptor was isolated from a man in his forties who had recovered from COVID-19. The sequencing input was peripheral blood. CDR3 protein: CASSQEWDTEKSQPQHF. CDR3 DNA: TGTGCCAGCAGCCAAGAGTGGGACACCGAGAAGAGTCAGCCCCAGCATTTT.